A single TCR beta chain is shown here with its context. The data originate from a study of control samples from healthy donors and cancer patients. The V gene lost 3 bases and the J gene lost 5 bases, with 11 bases spanning the gap. This CDR3 region has 13 residues. Germline V lookup: CDR1 DFQATT, CDR2 SNEGSKA (reference sequence). Method: immunoSEQ multiplex PCR; TCRdb's copy keeps in-frame clones and lacks some. The table records 150,000 or so clones, approximately 86% of them present only once. The receptor comes from a woman aged 30 to 39 in good health. The rearrangement links TRBV20-1 to TRBJ2-1; D perhaps matches TRBD1 (5 bases). Sequences were obtained from blood. The CDR3 here is CSASRGLHNEQFF. The CDR3 DNA sequence: TGCAGTGCTAGTAGGGGCCTCCACAATGAGCAGTTCTTC.